These 13 T cell receptor beta chains were sequenced from one sample in a study of Graves' ophthalmopathy and Graves' hyperthyroidism. RNA served as the template for amplifying TCR beta CDR3 regions. HTBI primers were employed in first-round RT-PCR, then a second-round multiplex PCR followed. TCRdb independently ran MiXCR on the multiplex PCR reads; one entry per CDR3 protein. The repertoire holds 650,000 to 800,000 distinct CDR3 sequences, over 40% seen once, with more than 2.5% in the top ten. Sequencing used peripheral blood. The receptors here all came from an adult man with Graves' ophthalmopathy.

This chain uses TRBV25-1 with TRBJ1-2; 8 nucleotides match TRBD1. Germline CDR1 is MGHDK and CDR2 is SYGVNS. This CDR3 spans 15 amino acids. With V trimmed by 4 bases and J by 3 bases, 7 bases remained unmatched. CDR3 nucleotide sequence: TGTGCCAGCAGTGGTCCGGGACAGGCTGACTATGGCTACACCTTC. Protein product: CASSGPGQADYGYTF.

The gene calls are TRBV2 and TRBJ1-1, with 9 positions matching TRBD1. V shed 7 bases and J 0 bases; nucleotides not matched to a gene: 12. The CDR3 contains 17 residues. Germline V gene lookup returns CDR1 SNHLY and CDR2 FYNNEI. The CDR3 DNA reads TGTGCCAGCACAAGTATTCCCGGACAGGGGATGAACACTGAAGCTTTCTTT. The encoded protein is CASTSIPGQGMNTEAFF.

This clonotype was picked up one time. V gene TRBV7-2 combines with J gene TRBJ2-2; D perhaps matches TRBD1 (6 bases). The CDR3 is 14 residues long. V was clipped by 5 bases and J by 9 bases, with 16 bases between them. CDR1 and CDR2 from the germline V gene are SGHTA and FQGNSA. Here the CDR3 reads CASSTRDTDRELFF. Written as DNA, the CDR3 is TGTGCCAGCAGCACCCGGGACACGGACCGGGAGCTGTTTTTT.

This clonotype appeared a few times. Just one base apart from a much larger clone, this may be a read error. The chain carries TRBV2 and TRBJ1-2; D not resolved. Trimming left V 8 bases short and J 10 bases short, with 17 bases between. The length of the CDR3 is 12 residues. CDR1 and CDR2 (germline): SNHLY, FYNNEI. CDR3 DNA: TGTGCCAGCCGGATGGATACTCAAACCTACACCTTC. Translating it yields CASRMDTQTYTF.

In the case of this clonotype: A junction boundary mismatches the germline segment, possibly from a read error. This sequence joins TRBV25-1 and TRBJ2-6, with D tentatively TRBD1 (6 bases). The length of the CDR3 is 17 residues. CDR1 and CDR2 (germline): MGHDK, SYGVNS. The CDR3 nucleotides read TGTGCCAGCATTGTCCGGGACATTGGCTCTGGGGCCAACGTCCCGACTTTC. Its protein is CASIVRDIGSGANVPTF.

Of note for this clonotype: A much larger clone differs by one base, so this may be a read error. The V call is TRBV7-8, the J call TRBJ1-5; D remains ambiguous. The CDR3 covers 12 residues. Germline values: CDR1 SGHVS, CDR2 FQNEAQ. Trimming took 6 bases from V and 3 from J, leaving 6 bases between them. The CDR3 loop reads CASRRDNQPQHF. CDR3 nucleotides: TGTGCCAGCAGACGGGACAATCAGCCCCAGCATTTT.

Only one count was recorded for this clonotype. A read error is possible here, since a much larger clone lies one base away. The rearrangement links TRBV19 to TRBJ2-7; D gene unclear. This CDR3 comprises 13 residues. CDR1 and CDR2 from the germline V gene are LNHDA and SQIVND (reference sequence). The CDR3: CASRNLGSYGQYF. In DNA form, the CDR3 reads TGTGCCAGTAGAAATCTGGGATCCTACGGGCAGTACTTC.

In regard to this clonotype: A much larger clone lies a single base off, so this may be a read error. The V and J genes are TRBV12-3 or TRBV12-4 and TRBJ1-2, with 9 bases aligning to TRBD1. After removal of 4 bases from V and 3 bases from J, the junction contained 3 bases not matched to a gene. CDR3 length: 14 amino acids. In DNA, the CDR3 is TGTGCCAGCAGTTACGGGACAGGGCACTATGGCTACACCTTC. Translated, it gives CASSYGTGHYGYTF.

Comments on this clonotype: No conserved phenylalanine or tryptophan ends this CDR3, so it is likely a read error. V gene TRBV5-1 combines with J gene TRBJ1-2, with D tentatively TRBD1 (5 bases). Trimming shortened V by 1 base and J by 7 bases, and 17 bases separated the two germline ends. This CDR3 has 15 amino acids. CDR1 is SGHRS and CDR2 is YFSETQ in the germline V gene. The CDR3 spells CASSLSAFLGGGYTL. CDR3 nucleotide sequence: TGCGCCAGCAGCTTGAGCGCCTTCCTCGGGGGTGGCTACACCCTC.

The chain recombines TRBV11-2 with TRBJ2-3; TRBD1 might be the D (6 bases). CDR3 length: 15 amino acids. V lost 5 bases to trimming and J lost 0 bases, with 12 bases between them. The germline V gene encodes CDR1 SGHAT and CDR2 FQNNGV. The CDR3 region is CASSTHRVSTDTQYF. Written as DNA, the CDR3 is TGTGCCAGCAGCACCCACAGGGTTAGCACAGATACGCAGTATTTT.

The chain has TRBV10-3 and TRBJ1-5; TRBD1 matches 9 bases. Trimming at V came to 4 bases and at J to 3 bases, leaving 7 bases not matched to a gene. The CDR3 has 16 residues. Per the germline V gene, CDR1 is ENHRY and CDR2 is SYGVKD. The CDR3 region is CAISAPGTGSNQPQHF. The CDR3 coding sequence is TGTGCCATCAGTGCGCCCGGGACAGGGTCCAATCAGCCCCAGCATTTT.

This clonotype was counted at least ten times. The chain carries TRBV20-1 and TRBJ1-4; 12 nucleotides align to TRBD1. From germline, CDR1 is DFQATT and CDR2 SNEGSKA (reference sequence). There are 17 residues in the CDR3. V dropped 5 bases and J dropped 3; count of bases not matched to a gene: 10. CDR3 loop: CSAVSGTGGAANEKLFF. As DNA, the CDR3 is TGCAGTGCTGTTTCCGGGACAGGGGGCGCAGCTAATGAAAAACTGTTTTTT.

This clonotype showed up many times. CDR3 in DNA: TGTGCCAGCAGCTTATGGGACAGGGGGAACTATGGCTACACCTTC. This translates into CASSLWDRGNYGYTF. This chain links TRBV7-9 with TRBJ1-2; 11 nucleotides align to TRBD1. V dropped 2 bases and J dropped 2; count of bases not matched to a gene: 1. In germline, CDR1 is SEHNR, CDR2 FQNEAQ (reference sequence). This CDR3 has 15 amino acids.